Shown below are 25 T cell receptor beta chains from a single sample sequenced in a study of beta chain features in type 1 diabetes. The antigens these receptors bind are not known. Findings and caveats of the study: Type 1 diabetes patients showed a moderate but significant shortening of TCRB CDR3s in all four CD4+ subsets.

The study reverse transcribed the entire isolated RNA, so it sequenced expressed TCRB transcripts. Method: immunoSEQ multiplex PCR; TCRdb's copy keeps in-frame clones and lacks some. In the table there are a few hundred thousand clones, approximately 15% of which are singletons. Sequencing was carried out using naive CD4+ T cells from blood. These receptors came from a man aged 18 to 29 with type 1 diabetes.

In this sample, this clone turned up a few times. V usage is TRBV5-4 and J usage is TRBJ1-2; 8 nucleotides agree with TRBD1. Losses at the gene ends were 4 bases for V and 2 bases for J; bases not matched to a gene: 7. Germline-derived CDR1 and CDR2 are SGHNT and YYREEE (reference sequence). The CDR3 runs 15 residues. This chain's CDR3 is CASSQGTGVNYGYTF. In DNA form, the CDR3 reads TGTGCCAGCAGCCAAGGGACAGGTGTCAACTATGGCTACACCTTC.

The chain carries TRBV6-5 and TRBJ1-2; TRBD1 matches at 8 bases. CDR1 is MNHEY and CDR2 is SVGAGI in the germline V gene. This CDR3 has 15 amino acids. Trimming took 2 bases from V and 5 from J; bases not matched to a gene: 7. This chain's CDR3 is CASSYRRQGRYGYTF. CDR3 nucleotide sequence: TGTGCCAGCAGTTACCGACGACAGGGGAGGTATGGCTACACCTTC.

V usage is TRBV6-6 and J usage is TRBJ2-4; 10 bases are shared with TRBD1. Germline-derived CDR1 and CDR2 are MNHNY and SVGAGI (reference sequence). The V gene end was trimmed by 5 bases and the J gene end by 8 bases; junction bases not matched to a gene: 12. The CDR3 loop spans 16 amino acids. The CDR3 sequence is CASSTWGDRGADIQYF. In DNA form, the CDR3 reads TGTGCCAGCAGTACCTGGGGGGACAGGGGTGCGGACATTCAGTACTTC.

This clone was detected a few times. V and J are TRBV28 and TRBJ1-1; D gene ambiguous. There are 11 residues in the CDR3. The germline V and J ends were trimmed by 9 bases and 5 bases, with 10 bases remaining between them. The germline V gene has CDR1 MDHEN and CDR2 SYDVKM. In DNA, the CDR3 is TGTGCCAGTTGGGCTTCAACTGAAGCTTTCTTT. Protein sequence: CASWASTEAFF.

The V gene is TRBV6-5, the J gene TRBJ1-2; the D gene is possibly TRBD1 (6 bases). The CDR3 spans 15 residues. Germline CDR1 MNHEY, CDR2 SVGAGI. V lost 2 bases and J 1 base, leaving 11 bases between the germline ends. CDR3 protein: CASSYSGRGNYGYTF. CDR3 DNA sequence: TGTGCCAGCAGTTACAGTGGCAGGGGTAACTATGGCTACACCTTC.

This clone appeared a few times. The chain carries TRBV5-4 and TRBJ2-5; 9 positions match TRBD1. Unmatched junction bases numbered 9, after V lost 4 bases and J lost 5 bases. In germline, CDR1 is SGHNT, CDR2 YYREEE (reference sequence). This CDR3 comprises 15 residues. CDR3 amino acids: CASSAETGGQETQYF. The CDR3, as DNA: TGTGCCAGCAGCGCCGAGACAGGGGGTCAGGAGACCCAGTACTTC.

V usage is TRBV18 and J usage is TRBJ1-2, with D uncertain. The germline V gene has CDR1 KGHSH and CDR2 LQKENI. The CDR3 extends over 15 amino acids. V lost 0 bases and J 6 bases, leaving 14 bases between the germline ends. The CDR3 here is CASSPPPGGRHGYTF. CDR3 nucleotide sequence: TGTGCCAGCTCACCACCACCGGGAGGGAGACATGGCTACACCTTC.

The chain couples TRBV30 to TRBJ2-7; D unclear. Trimming stripped 4 bases from V and 1 base from J, with 11 bases between. The CDR3 is 13 residues long. The germline V gene encodes CDR1 GTSNPN and CDR2 SVGIG (reference sequence). The CDR3 DNA follows: TGTGCCTGGACCGACTCCATATCCTACGAGCAGTACTTC. This codes for CAWTDSISYEQYF.

This chain uses TRBV28 with TRBJ1-2, with D possibly being TRBD1 (6 bases). This CDR3 has 14 residues. Germline V gene lookup returns CDR1 MDHEN and CDR2 SYDVKM. V was cut by 5 bases and J by 4 bases, with 14 bases left in between. CDR3 protein: CASSRPTGSYGYTF. As DNA, the CDR3 is TGTGCCAGCAGTCGTCCGACAGGAAGCTATGGCTACACCTTC.

Only a few counts were recorded for this clone. V is TRBV25-1 and J is TRBJ2-2, with D maybe TRBD1 (6 bases). This CDR3 region has 14 residues. Germline V gene sequence: CDR1 MGHDK, CDR2 SYGVNS. The germline V and J ends were trimmed by 8 bases and 6 bases, with 16 bases remaining between them. The CDR3 bases are TGTGCCAGCTCCGGGGCAGGGGAAGCCGGGGAGCTGTTTTTT. Its translation is CASSGAGEAGELFF.

This clone has a handful of counts. This rearrangement joins TRBV7-9 to TRBJ2-1, with TRBD1 as a possible D gene (5 bases). The CDR3 sequence is 17 residues long. Trimming stripped 2 bases from V and 6 bases from J, with 20 bases between. CDR1 SEHNR and CDR2 FQNEAQ come from the germline V gene (reference sequence). CDR3 in amino acids: CASSLHLGVMFVNEQFF. CDR3 coding DNA: TGTGCCAGCAGCTTACACTTAGGGGTTATGTTCGTCAATGAGCAGTTCTTC. Using reference TRBV7-9 and TRBJ2-1 for the parts outside the CDR3, the full variable domain is DTGVSQNPRHKITKRGQNVTFRCDPISEHNRLYWYRQTLGQGPEFLTYFQNEAQLEKSRLLSDRFSAERPKGSFSTLEIQRTEQGDSAMYLCASSLHLGVMFVNEQFFGPGTRLTVL.

This chain uses TRBV20-1 with TRBJ2-7; a weak D match, TRBD1 (5 bases). This CDR3 has 11 residues. The germline V and J ends were trimmed by 3 bases and 4 bases, with 7 bases remaining between them. Germline CDR1 and CDR2: DFQATT and SNEGSKA (reference sequence). CDR3 sequence reads: CSASQGYEQYF. CDR3 in DNA: TGCAGTGCTAGCCAGGGTTACGAGCAGTACTTC.

The genes are TRBV5-1 and TRBJ2-3; 11 bases match TRBD2. Germline CDR1 and CDR2: SGHRS and YFSETQ. This CDR3 comprises 14 residues. With 8 bases clipped from V and 2 bases from J, the junction kept 4 bases outside the gene matches. CDR3 DNA sequence: TGCGCCAGTAGACTAGCGGGAAACACAGATACGCAGTATTTT. Protein sequence: CASRLAGNTDTQYF. Full variable domain (rest looked up from reference TRBV5-1 and TRBJ2-3): KAGVTQTPRYLIKTRGQQVTLSCSPISGHRSVSWYQQTPGQGLQFLFEYFSETQRNKGNFPGRFSGRQFSNSRSEMNVSTLELGDSALYLCASRLAGNTDTQYFGPGTRLTVL.

The genes are TRBV28 and TRBJ2-2, with TRBD1 as a possible D gene (7 bases). The germline V gene has CDR1 MDHEN and CDR2 SYDVKM. The CDR3 covers 15 residues. V was clipped by 6 bases and J by 6 bases, with 17 bases between them. CDR3 loop: CASSTPGGFAGELFF. CDR3 coding DNA: TGTGCCAGCAGCACCCCAGGGGGGTTTGCCGGGGAGCTGTTTTTT.

The chain links TRBV9 to TRBJ2-5; TRBD1 matches 12 bases. V was clipped by 5 bases and J by 5 bases; unmatched bases: 10. There are 16 residues in the CDR3. Germline V gives CDR1 SGDLS, CDR2 YYNGEE. The DNA for the CDR3 is TGTGCCAGCAGTGTTAACACGGGACAGGGGGCTGAGACCCAGTACTTC. Amino acids: CASSVNTGQGAETQYF.

This chain joins TRBV18 and TRBJ1-1, with 7 bases lining up with TRBD1. Trimming removed 6 bases from V and 1 base from J; junction bases left unmatched: 5. The CDR3 covers 14 residues. Germline V CDR1 and CDR2: KGHSH, LQKENI. The CDR3 DNA is TGTGCCAGCTCGCTAAGACAGGGGAACACTGAAGCTTTCTTT. This encodes CASSLRQGNTEAFF.

This clone has a handful of counts. The same CDR3 arises from other DNA sequences in this sample as well. The V and J genes are TRBV5-1 and TRBJ2-7; 9 bases match TRBD1. Germline values: CDR1 SGHRS, CDR2 YFSETQ. J gave up 2 bases and V 0 bases, and 3 bases lay outside the gene matches. The CDR3 contains 15 residues. Here the CDR3 DNA reads TGCGCCAGCAGCTTGGAAGGGACAGGGACCTACGAGCAGTACTTC. This gives the protein CASSLEGTGTYEQYF.

The chain has TRBV6-1 and TRBJ2-2; 8 positions match TRBD2. Germline V gene data show CDR1 as MNHNS and CDR2 as SASEGT. The CDR3 sequence is 18 residues long. The ends lost 0 bases at V and 0 bases at J; junction bases unmatched: 6. CDR3 nucleotide sequence: TGTGCCAGCAGTGAAGCAGGCGGTAGCGGGACGAACACCGGGGAGCTGTTTTTT. Translating it yields CASSEAGGSGTNTGELFF.

The V and J genes are TRBV6-5 and TRBJ2-2, with TRBD2 matching 12 bases. With 2 bases clipped from V and 6 bases from J, the junction kept 4 bases outside the gene matches. The germline gives CDR1 MNHEY, CDR2 SVGAGI. The CDR3 runs to 16 residues. CDR3 DNA sequence: TGTGCCAGCAGTTACCCGACTAGCGGGAGCTCCGGGGAGCTGTTTTTT. Residues: CASSYPTSGSSGELFF.

The chain is built from TRBV19 and TRBJ2-6, with D possibly being TRBD2 (6 bases). The CDR3 is made up of 17 amino acids. The germline V gene has CDR1 LNHDA and CDR2 SQIVND (reference sequence). Trimming removed 5 bases at V and 1 base at J, with 15 bases between. Here the CDR3 DNA reads TGTGCCAGTAGTGAACCGGGGGTCGGTTCTGGGGCCAACGTCCTGACTTTC. It is translated as CASSEPGVGSGANVLTF.

This clone was observed a few times. The chain is built from TRBV27 and TRBJ1-5; a weak D match, TRBD1 (6 bases). Germline CDR1 reads MNHEY; CDR2 reads SMNVEV (reference sequence). This CDR3 spans 15 amino acids. V shed 6 bases and J shed 4 bases, with 16 bases lying between them. The CDR3 DNA reads TGTGCCAGCAGCCCAGGGGAACGGGGAAATCAGCCCCAGCATTTT. Its protein is CASSPGERGNQPQHF.

This clone was observed a handful of times. The V gene is TRBV7-7, the J gene TRBJ2-1; 9 bases agree with TRBD2. The CDR3 length is 16 residues. V was clipped by 4 bases and J by 6 bases; unmatched bases: 10. Germline V lookup: CDR1 SSHAT, CDR2 FNYEAQ (reference sequence). This chain's CDR3 is CASSSRTSAPTNEQFF. As DNA, the CDR3 is TGTGCCAGCAGCTCCCGGACTAGCGCACCCACCAATGAGCAGTTCTTC.

The V and J genes are TRBV6-6 and TRBJ2-1, with 13 nucleotides matching TRBD2. Per germline, CDR1 MNHNY and CDR2 SVGAGI (reference sequence). V dropped 2 bases and J dropped 10; count of bases not matched to a gene: 8. This CDR3 contains 16 residues. DNA of the CDR3: TGTGCCAGCAGTTACAGGACTAGCGGGAGACTAGTAGAGCAGTTCTTC. The encoded protein is CASSYRTSGRLVEQFF.

V is TRBV6-1 and J is TRBJ1-6; no definite D call. In germline, CDR1 is MNHNS, CDR2 SASEGT. CDR3 size: 18 residues. V dropped 4 bases and J dropped 0 bases, with 16 bases sitting between them. Here the CDR3 DNA reads TGTGCCAGCAGTGGATCAAGAGGAGGCTTCTCCTATAATTCACCCCTCCACTTT. Its protein product is CASSGSRGGFSYNSPLHF.

The table lists this clone with a few counts. V and J are TRBV7-9 and TRBJ1-2, with no clear D. Germline CDR1 SEHNR, CDR2 FQNEAQ (reference sequence). Trimming shortened V by 5 bases and J by 7 bases, and 17 bases separated the two germline ends. The length of the CDR3 is 14 residues. CDR3 bases: TGTGCCAGCAGCAACACAGCAACGGTTGGTGGCTACACCTTC. Its protein is CASSNTATVGGYTF. The variable domain in full, completed from reference TRBV7-9 and TRBJ1-2, reads DTGVSQNPRHKITKRGQNVTFRCDPISEHNRLYWYRQTLGQGPEFLTYFQNEAQLEKSRLLSDRFSAERPKGSFSTLEIQRTEQGDSAMYLCASSNTATVGGYTFGSGTRLTVV.